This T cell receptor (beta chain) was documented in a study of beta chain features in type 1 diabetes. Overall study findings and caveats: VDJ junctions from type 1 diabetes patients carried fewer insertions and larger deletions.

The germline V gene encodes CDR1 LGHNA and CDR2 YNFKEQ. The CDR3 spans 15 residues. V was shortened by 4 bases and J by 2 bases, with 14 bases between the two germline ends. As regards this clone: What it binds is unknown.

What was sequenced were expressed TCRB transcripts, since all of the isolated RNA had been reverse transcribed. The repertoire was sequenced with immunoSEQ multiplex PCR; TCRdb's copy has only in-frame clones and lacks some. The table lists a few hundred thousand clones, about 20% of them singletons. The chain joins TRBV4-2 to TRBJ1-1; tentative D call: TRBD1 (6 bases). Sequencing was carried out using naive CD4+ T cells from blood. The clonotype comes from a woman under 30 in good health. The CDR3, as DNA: TGTGCCAGCAGCCCTTTCTCCAGGGGTAACACTGAAGCTTTCTTT. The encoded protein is CASSPFSRGNTEAFF.